The 12 T cell receptor beta chains given below trace back to one sample, sequenced in a study of blood T cell repertoires in COVID-19. TCRdb's table, derived via immunoSEQ multiplex PCR, lists solely in-frame clones and lacks some. The table records about 320,000 clones, 85% to 95% of them present only once. Sequencing input: PBMCs or T cells enriched from blood (not recorded which). The receptor source for this set is a woman in her thirties who had been exposed to COVID-19.

The rearrangement links TRBV18 to TRBJ1-2, with 8 bases identical to TRBD1. Looked up from germline, CDR1 is KGHSH and CDR2 is LQKENI. This CDR3 contains 14 residues. Trimming at V came to 3 bases and at J to 7 bases, leaving 7 bases not matched to a gene. DNA of the CDR3: TGTGCCAGCTCACCCCTATCAGGGGGCGCTGGCTACACCTTC. This gives the protein CASSPLSGGAGYTF.

This chain uses TRBV18 with TRBJ1-1; TRBD1 is a possible D gene (5 bases). This CDR3 region has 15 residues. Between the trimmed V and J ends, which lost 3 bases and 0 bases, there was a span of 11 bases. The V gene's germline CDR1 is KGHSH and CDR2 LQKENI. CDR3 bases: TGTGCCAGCTCACCTGGACATAGCATGAACACTGAAGCTTTCTTT. It yields the protein CASSPGHSMNTEAFF.

This chain uses TRBV5-4 with TRBJ2-5; TRBD1 matches 7 bases. CDR3 length equals 16 residues. Germline V CDR1 and CDR2: SGHNT, YYREEE (reference sequence). J was trimmed by 9 bases and V by 4 bases; bases with no gene match: 18. The CDR3 DNA reads as TGTGCCAGCAGCGGCAGCTTGACAGGGTACGACCCCCCCCAGTACTTC. This translates into CASSGSLTGYDPPQYF. The entire variable domain, with the rest obtained from reference TRBV5-4 and TRBJ2-5, is as follows: ETGVTQSPTHLIKTRGQQVTLRCSSQSGHNTVSWYQQALGQGPQFIFQYYREEENGRGNFPPRFSGLQFPNYSSELNVNALELDDSALYLCASSGSLTGYDPPQYFGPGTRLLVL.

The chain is built from TRBV10-1 and TRBJ1-2, with D possibly matching TRBD1 (5 bases). Germline V gives CDR1 WNHNN, CDR2 SYGVQD (reference sequence). The V and J ends lost 7 bases and 2 bases respectively, with 14 bases between them. The CDR3 extends over 14 amino acids. The CDR3 bases are TGCGCCAGCACCGCGGGGCACGCGAACTATGGCTACACCTTC. It specifies CASTAGHANYGYTF.

This chain's CDR3 is CASSVQGDQPQHF. In DNA, the CDR3 is TGTGCCAGCAGTGTTCAGGGCGATCAGCCCCAGCATTTT. The rearrangement uses TRBV2 and TRBJ1-5; maybe TRBD1 (5 bases). Germline V gene sequence: CDR1 SNHLY, CDR2 FYNNEI. The CDR3 length is 13 residues. Trimming took 4 bases from V and 5 from J, leaving 9 bases between them.

The CDR3, as DNA: TGTGCCAGCAGCGGTCTTGGGGGGGCTTCCAATCAGCCCCAGCATTTT. Its translation is CASSGLGGASNQPQHF. J is TRBJ1-5 and V is TRBV5-8, with D possibly being TRBD1 (6 bases). V lost 4 bases and J 3 bases, leaving 17 bases between the germline ends. Germline V lookup: CDR1 SGHTS, CDR2 YDEGEE. This CDR3 has 16 residues. Full variable domain (rest looked up from reference TRBV5-8 and TRBJ1-5): EAGVTQSPTHLIKTRGQQATLRCSPISGHTSVYWYQQALGLGLQFLLWYDEGEERNRGNFPPRFSGRQFPNYSSELNVNALELEDSALYLCASSGLGGASNQPQHFGDGTRLSIL.

The chain links TRBV4-1 to TRBJ2-3; 12 bases agree with TRBD2. The CDR3 is 17 residues long. Per the germline V gene, CDR1 is MGHRA and CDR2 is YSYEKL. Losses at the gene ends were 4 bases for V and 9 bases for J; bases not matched to a gene: 14. The CDR3 region is CASSLRPPSGGADTQYF. The CDR3 nucleotides are TGCGCCAGCAGCCTAAGGCCCCCTAGCGGGGGGGCCGACACGCAGTATTTT.

The chain employs TRBV7-2 and TRBJ2-7; possible D gene TRBD1, 5 bases. CDR1 and CDR2 (germline): SGHTA, FQGNSA. V dropped 1 base and J dropped 2 bases, with 12 bases sitting between them. The CDR3 has 15 amino acids. The CDR3 reads CASSLVGERAYEQYF. For the CDR3, the DNA is TGTGCCAGCAGCTTAGTAGGGGAAAGGGCCTACGAGCAGTACTTC.

This clone was recorded only once. The chain is built from TRBV19 and TRBJ2-2; 12 positions match TRBD2. The CDR3 is 14 residues long. V dropped 11 bases and J dropped 5; count of bases not matched to a gene: 6. Germline-derived CDR1 and CDR2 are LNHDA and SQIVND (reference sequence). The CDR3 DNA reads as TGTGCCGGAAGACTAGCGGGGGATACCGGGGAGCTGTTTTTT. Translating it yields CAGRLAGDTGELFF.

The chain recombines TRBV5-4 with TRBJ2-7; D is perhaps TRBD1 (6 bases). The CDR3 sequence is 16 residues long. The V gene's germline CDR1 is SGHNT and CDR2 YYREEE (reference sequence). V lost 1 base and J lost 0, with 14 bases in between. The CDR3 sequence: CASSLSGTDSSYEQYF. CDR3 coding DNA: TGTGCCAGCAGCTTGTCTGGGACGGACAGCTCCTACGAGCAGTACTTC.

This sequence joins TRBV5-6 and TRBJ1-2; D is possibly TRBD1 (6 bases). V lost 3 bases to trimming and J lost 4 bases, with 10 bases between them. The CDR3 contains 13 residues. Per the germline V gene, CDR1 is SGHDT and CDR2 is YYEEEE. CDR3 loop: CASSSQDSYGYTF. The DNA for the CDR3 is TGTGCCAGCAGCTCCCAGGACAGCTATGGCTACACCTTC.

Remarks on this clone: At one of its ends the junction is not consistent with the germline gene, which may arise from a read error. The chain employs TRBV18 and TRBJ1-1, with 7 bases lining up with TRBD1. This CDR3 has 15 residues. Per the germline V gene, CDR1 is KGHSH and CDR2 is LQKENI. The CDR3 spells CASSPPDRSNIEAFF. CDR3 nucleotide sequence: TGTGCCAGCTCACCACCGGACAGGTCTAACATTGAAGCTTTCTTT.